Each of the 9 T cell receptor beta chains below was sequenced from the same sample in a study of beta chain features in type 1 diabetes. Their target antigens are unknown. The study, taken as a whole, reports: Moderately but significantly shorter TCRB CDR3s were found in Type 1 diabetes patients in all four CD4+ subsets.

TCRB transcripts that were expressed got sequenced, as all of the isolated RNA had been reverse transcribed. Profiled with immunoSEQ multiplex PCR; TCRdb holds only in-frame clones, not every one. The sample gives 600,000 to 750,000 clones, 9.5% to 15% of which show up once; roughly 0.11% is in the top ten. The sample taken for sequencing was naive CD4+ T cells from blood. The source of these receptors is a man aged 25 to 40 with type 1 diabetes.

This sequence joins TRBV5-1 and TRBJ2-1; 7 bases align to TRBD1. The length of the CDR3 is 17 residues. Germline V gene lookup returns CDR1 SGHRS and CDR2 YFSETQ. The V segment lost 1 base and the J segment 2 bases; nucleotides outside the gene matches: 9. As DNA, the CDR3 is TGCGCCAGCAGCTTGTCCGCCCGGGGACAGACCTACAATGAGCAGTTCTTC. Translated, it gives CASSLSARGQTYNEQFF. The variable domain in full, with the rest retrieved from reference TRBV5-1 and TRBJ2-1, is KAGVTQTPRYLIKTRGQQVTLSCSPISGHRSVSWYQQTPGQGLQFLFEYFSETQRNKGNFPGRFSGRQFSNSRSEMNVSTLELGDSALYLCASSLSARGQTYNEQFFGPGTRLTVL.

The chain is built from TRBV11-2 and TRBJ2-2; D is perhaps TRBD1 (5 bases). This CDR3 spans 14 amino acids. The germline gives CDR1 SGHAT, CDR2 FQNNGV. The V gene lost 3 bases and the J gene lost 2 bases, with 7 bases spanning the gap. The CDR3, as DNA: TGTGCCAGCAGCTTCGGACACAACACCGGGGAGCTGTTTTTT. Its protein is CASSFGHNTGELFF.

The table lists this clone with a few counts. V gene TRBV18 combines with J gene TRBJ1-4; D possibly corresponds to TRBD1 (5 bases). This CDR3 has 14 residues. Trimming removed 3 bases from V and 8 bases from J, with 13 bases in between. CDR1 and CDR2 from the germline V gene are KGHSH and LQKENI. Written as DNA, the CDR3 is TGTGCCAGCTCACCTCCGGGACTCCTAGAAAAACTGTTTTTT. Protein: CASSPPGLLEKLFF.

This clone appeared a few times. This chain connects TRBV25-1 to TRBJ2-7; the match to TRBD2 covers 10 bases. Germline V CDR1 and CDR2: MGHDK, SYGVNS. V lost 5 bases, J lost 0 bases, and 7 bases stayed unmatched. This CDR3 is 16 amino acids long. DNA of the CDR3: TGTGCCAGCAGTCCTCCTAGCGGGGGTAGCTCCTACGAGCAGTACTTC. The encoded protein is CASSPPSGGSSYEQYF.

This clone was observed a few times. The chain has TRBV5-1 and TRBJ2-1; D perhaps matches TRBD1 (6 bases). Trimming removed 0 bases from V and 7 bases from J, with 17 bases in between. In germline, CDR1 is SGHRS, CDR2 YFSETQ. This CDR3 is built from 16 residues. CDR3 amino acids: CASSLAWDTRVNEQFF. Here the CDR3 DNA reads TGCGCCAGCAGCTTGGCGTGGGACACTAGGGTGAATGAGCAGTTCTTC.

The chain employs TRBV6-1 and TRBJ2-1; 9 positions agree with TRBD1. The V gene's germline CDR1 is MNHNS and CDR2 SASEGT. The trim removed 8 bases at V and 5 bases at J, leaving 4 bases unmatched. This CDR3 spans 13 amino acids. CDR3 sequence reads: CASDRGYDNEQFF. The CDR3 DNA reads TGTGCCAGCGACAGGGGGTATGACAATGAGCAGTTCTTC.

This clone has only a few counts. The V gene is TRBV15, the J gene TRBJ2-1; possibly TRBD1 or TRBD2 for D (6 bases each). Germline V CDR1 and CDR2: LNHNV, YYDKDF (reference sequence). The CDR3 loop spans 16 amino acids. Trimming pared 1 base from V and 7 bases from J, leaving 17 bases between. CDR3 DNA: TGTGCCACCAGCAGAGGGGGGGCGGGGCCCAGGAATGAGCAGTTCTTC. This encodes CATSRGGAGPRNEQFF.

In its sample, this clone was seen a few times. This chain links TRBV25-1 with TRBJ1-1, with 7 positions matching TRBD1. J was trimmed by 3 bases and V by 4 bases; bases with no gene match: 8. The CDR3 has 15 residues. Germline CDR1 and CDR2: MGHDK and SYGVNS. The DNA for the CDR3 is TGTGCCAGCAGTGGTGCCGACAGGGCGTACACTGAAGCTTTCTTT. This sequence encodes CASSGADRAYTEAFF.

This clone was observed a few times. V and J are TRBV28 and TRBJ1-2, with D uncertain. This CDR3 is built from 15 residues. Deletions cut 6 bases from V and 2 bases from J, with 16 bases between. Germline CDR1 is MDHEN and CDR2 is SYDVKM. CDR3 amino acids: CASREGPSSNYGYTF. The CDR3 nucleotides read TGTGCCAGCAGAGAGGGCCCCAGCTCAAACTATGGCTACACCTTC.